This paragraph reports one T cell receptor (beta chain). Original analysis: Researchers report that nucleated cell counts were estimated from reference gene primer amplification. Profiled with immunoSEQ multiplex PCR; TCRdb holds only in-frame clones, not every one. The DNA was the basis for D and trimming; V, J and clone size are from that table. Among fewer than 150,000 clones listed, about 87% were seen once. This sample is part of a study of blood T cell repertoires in COVID-19. This receptor was identified in a woman older than 75 with acute or convalescent COVID-19. What was sequenced was peripheral blood.

CDR3: CASSYGTGANEQFF. In DNA form, the CDR3 reads TGTGCCAGCAGCTACGGGACAGGGGCTAATGAGCAGTTCTTC. The gene calls are TRBV5-5 and TRBJ2-1, with 10 positions matching TRBD1. The germline V gene encodes CDR1 SGHKS and CDR2 YYEKEE (reference sequence). The CDR3 sequence is 14 residues long. The V segment lost 3 bases and the J segment 7 bases; nucleotides outside the gene matches: 4.